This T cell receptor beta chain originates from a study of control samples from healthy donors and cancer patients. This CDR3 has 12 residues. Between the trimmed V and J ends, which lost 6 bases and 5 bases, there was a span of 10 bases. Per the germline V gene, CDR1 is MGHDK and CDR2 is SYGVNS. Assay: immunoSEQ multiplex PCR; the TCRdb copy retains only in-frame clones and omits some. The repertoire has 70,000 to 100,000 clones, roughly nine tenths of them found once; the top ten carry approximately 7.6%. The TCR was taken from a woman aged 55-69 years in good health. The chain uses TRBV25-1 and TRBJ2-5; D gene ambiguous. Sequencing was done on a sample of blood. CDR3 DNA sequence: TGTGCCAGCAGCCCCGTGCGGGAGACCCAGTACTTC. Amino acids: CASSPVRETQYF.